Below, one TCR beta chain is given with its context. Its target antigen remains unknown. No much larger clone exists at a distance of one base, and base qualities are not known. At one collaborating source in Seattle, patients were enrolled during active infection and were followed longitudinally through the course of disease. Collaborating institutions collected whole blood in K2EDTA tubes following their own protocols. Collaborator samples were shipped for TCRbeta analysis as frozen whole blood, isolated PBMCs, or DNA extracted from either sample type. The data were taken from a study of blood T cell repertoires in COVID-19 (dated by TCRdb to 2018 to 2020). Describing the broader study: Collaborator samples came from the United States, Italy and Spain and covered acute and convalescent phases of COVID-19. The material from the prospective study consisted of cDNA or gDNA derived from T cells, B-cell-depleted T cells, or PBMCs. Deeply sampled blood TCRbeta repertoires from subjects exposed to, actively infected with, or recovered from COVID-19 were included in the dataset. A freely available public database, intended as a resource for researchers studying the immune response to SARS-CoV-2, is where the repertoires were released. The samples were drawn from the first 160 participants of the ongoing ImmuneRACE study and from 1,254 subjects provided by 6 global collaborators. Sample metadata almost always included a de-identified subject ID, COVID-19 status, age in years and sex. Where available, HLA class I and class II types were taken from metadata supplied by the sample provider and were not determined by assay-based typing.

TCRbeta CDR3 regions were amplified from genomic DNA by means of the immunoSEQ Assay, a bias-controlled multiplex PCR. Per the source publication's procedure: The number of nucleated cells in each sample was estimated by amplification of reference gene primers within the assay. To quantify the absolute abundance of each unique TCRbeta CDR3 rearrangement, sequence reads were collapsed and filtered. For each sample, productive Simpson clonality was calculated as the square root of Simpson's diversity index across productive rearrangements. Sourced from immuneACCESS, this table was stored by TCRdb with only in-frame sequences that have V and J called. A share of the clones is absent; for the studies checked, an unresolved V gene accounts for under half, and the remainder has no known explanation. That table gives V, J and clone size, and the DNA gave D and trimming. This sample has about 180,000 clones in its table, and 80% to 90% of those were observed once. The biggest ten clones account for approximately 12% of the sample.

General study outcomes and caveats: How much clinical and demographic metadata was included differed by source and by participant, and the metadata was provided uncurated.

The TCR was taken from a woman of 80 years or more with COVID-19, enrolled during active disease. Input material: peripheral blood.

The DNA sequence is as follows: TGTGCCAGCAGCCAAGATCCTGGGACTAGCGGGGCGACCCAGTACTTC. Its protein is CASSQDPGTSGATQYF. The chain joins TRBV4-2 to TRBJ2-5; TRBD2 fits 13 bases in the junction. CDR1 LGHNA and CDR2 YNFKEQ are derived from the germline V gene. V ends up 0 bases short and J 7 bases short, with an unmatched junction base count of 5. Spanning cysteine to phenylalanine, the CDR3 consists of 16 amino acids. The DNA shown is the 48-base CDR3, in frame from base 1.